Each of the 8 T cell receptor beta chains below was sequenced from the same sample in a study of blood T cell repertoires in COVID-19. TCRdb's copy holds only in-frame clones and misses some; the assay was immunoSEQ multiplex PCR. The sample has about 120,000 clones, 84% seen once; the top ten hold roughly 3.9%. Sequencing was carried out using PBMCs or T cells enriched from blood (not recorded which). These receptor sequences come from a woman in her 30s who had recovered from COVID-19.

This clone was seen only once. V and J are TRBV2 and TRBJ2-7, with D perhaps TRBD2 (7 bases). The V end lost 6 bases, the J end lost 0 bases, and 15 bases lay between the germline ends. The CDR3 extends over 15 amino acids. Germline CDR1 is SNHLY and CDR2 is FYNNEI. For the CDR3, the DNA is TGTGCCAGCAGCGGCGGGGGCGGCCGCTCCTACGAGCAGTACTTC. Translating it yields CASSGGGGRSYEQYF.

J is TRBJ1-6 and V is TRBV7-8; 9 bases map to TRBD1. V trimming: 5 bases; J trimming: 7 bases; junction bases outside the gene matches: 3. CDR3 size: 14 residues. Germline values: CDR1 SGHVS, CDR2 FQNEAQ. DNA of the CDR3: TGTGCCAGCAGCACGACAGGGGGGAATTCACCCCTCCACTTT. Translated: CASSTTGGNSPLHF. The entire variable domain, with the rest obtained from reference TRBV7-8 and TRBJ1-6, is as follows: GAGVSQSPRYKVAKRGQDVALRCDPISGHVSLFWYQQALGQGPEFLTYFQNEAQLDKSGLPSDRFFAERPEGSVSTLKIQRTQQEDSAVYLCASSTTGGNSPLHFGNGTRLTVT.

CDR3: CASSSLVRAGPSSYEQYF. CDR3 in DNA: TGTGCCAGCAGCTCCCTCGTACGGGCGGGCCCCAGCTCCTACGAGCAGTACTTC. This chain joins TRBV5-6 and TRBJ2-7; tentatively, D is TRBD2 (5 bases). Germline lookup yields CDR1 SGHDT and CDR2 YYEEEE. The CDR3 is made up of 18 amino acids. The germline V and J ends were trimmed by 3 bases and 0 bases, with 22 bases remaining between them.

This chain uses TRBV19 with TRBJ1-1, with 10 bases fitting TRBD1. This CDR3 spans 14 amino acids. Trimming took 6 bases from V and 5 from J; bases not matched to a gene: 6. From germline, CDR1 is LNHDA and CDR2 SQIVND (reference sequence). Written as DNA, the CDR3 is TGTGCCAGTAGGAGGACAGGGGGATATACTGAAGCTTTCTTT. It yields the protein CASRRTGGYTEAFF.

The CDR3 loop is CASSARGQGMNTEAFF. CDR3 nucleotide sequence: TGTGCCAGTAGTGCCCGAGGACAGGGGATGAACACTGAAGCTTTCTTT. The rearrangement uses TRBV19 and TRBJ1-1, with 9 bases lining up with TRBD1. V lost 5 bases and J lost 0; bases outside the gene matches: 7. There are 16 residues in the CDR3. Per germline, CDR1 LNHDA and CDR2 SQIVND (reference sequence).

This chain uses TRBV25-1 with TRBJ2-7, with 10 bases that match TRBD1. Germline V gene data show CDR1 as MGHDK and CDR2 as SYGVNS. The J segment lost 4 bases and the V segment lost 7 bases, leaving 10 bases of the junction unmatched. This CDR3 is 15 amino acids long. The DNA for the CDR3 is TGTGCCAGCAATTCGGACAGGGGGATTTTTTACGAGCAGTACTTC. Protein product: CASNSDRGIFYEQYF.

The chain links TRBV21-1 to TRBJ2-7; the table's D call TRBD2 went unverified against the DNA. TRBV21-1 is classified as a pseudogene. The CDR3 consists of 14 residues. The CDR3 here is CASRSSGRAYEQYF. CDR3 coding DNA: TGTGCCAGCAGGAGTAGCGGGAGGGCCTACGAGCAGTACTTC.

CDR3 in amino acids: CASSSLGLAGFLADTQYF. Here the CDR3 DNA reads TGTGCCAGCAGCTCCTTGGGACTAGCGGGATTTCTCGCAGATACGCAGTATTTT. J is TRBJ2-3 and V is TRBV7-2; TRBD2 matches 13 bases. CDR1 is SGHTA and CDR2 is FQGNSA in the germline V gene. The CDR3 has 18 amino acids. The trim removed 4 bases at V and 4 bases at J, leaving 11 bases unmatched.